This T cell receptor (beta chain) was retrieved from a study of T cells in Graves' hyperthyroidism and ophthalmopathy. The source material, RNA transcripts, was used to amplify TCR beta CDR3 regions. HTBI primers were used for first-round RT-PCR of the TCR CDR3. TCRdb independently ran MiXCR on the multiplex PCR reads; one entry per CDR3 protein. The sample carries about 840,000 distinct CDR3 sequences, 38% recorded once. Overall study results and limits: A model of 13 V-J pairs discriminated ophthalmopathy from stable hyperthyroidism.

About this clonotype itself: Its specificity is not known.

There are 14 residues in the CDR3. The V gene lost 0 bases and the J gene lost 2 bases, with 8 bases spanning the gap. Germline V lookup: CDR1 DFQATT, CDR2 SNEGSKA (reference sequence). Participants, patients aged 18 to 65, had newly diagnosed hyperthyroidism with a duration under 2 months. Uncontrolled infection, other autoimmune disease, pregnancy or lactation barred patients from enrollment. The genes are TRBV20-1 and TRBJ1-3, with D possibly matching TRBD1 (5 bases). This receptor was identified in a man aged 18-30 years with Graves' hyperthyroidism. Sequenced sample: blood. In DNA, the CDR3 is TGCAGTGCTAGAGAATCAGGGACTGGAAACACCATATATTTT. Amino acid sequence: CSARESGTGNTIYF.